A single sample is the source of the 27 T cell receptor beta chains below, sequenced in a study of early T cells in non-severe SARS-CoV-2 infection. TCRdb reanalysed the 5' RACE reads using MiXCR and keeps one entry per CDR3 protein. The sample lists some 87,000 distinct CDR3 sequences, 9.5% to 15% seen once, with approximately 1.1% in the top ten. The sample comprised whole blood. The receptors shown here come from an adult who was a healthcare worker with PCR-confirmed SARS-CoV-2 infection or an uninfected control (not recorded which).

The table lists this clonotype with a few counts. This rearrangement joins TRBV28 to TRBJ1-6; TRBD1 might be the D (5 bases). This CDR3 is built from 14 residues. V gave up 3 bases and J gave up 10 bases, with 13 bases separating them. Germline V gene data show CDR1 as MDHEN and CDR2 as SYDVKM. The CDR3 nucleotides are TGTGCCAGCAGTTTTGGGGGGATCGGATCACCCCTCCACTTT. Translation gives CASSFGGIGSPLHF.

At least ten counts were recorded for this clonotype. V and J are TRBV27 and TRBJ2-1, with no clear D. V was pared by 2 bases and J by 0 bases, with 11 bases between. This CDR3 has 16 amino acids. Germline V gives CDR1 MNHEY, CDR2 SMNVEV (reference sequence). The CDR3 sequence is CASSLIVPSSYNEQFF. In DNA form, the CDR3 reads TGTGCCAGCAGTTTAATCGTCCCAAGCTCCTACAATGAGCAGTTCTTC.

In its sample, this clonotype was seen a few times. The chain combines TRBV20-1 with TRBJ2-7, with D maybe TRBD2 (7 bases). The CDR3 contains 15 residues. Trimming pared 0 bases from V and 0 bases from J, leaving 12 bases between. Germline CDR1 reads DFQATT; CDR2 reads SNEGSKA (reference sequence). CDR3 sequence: CSARDPGGHSYEQYF. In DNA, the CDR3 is TGCAGTGCTAGAGATCCGGGGGGACACTCCTACGAGCAGTACTTC.

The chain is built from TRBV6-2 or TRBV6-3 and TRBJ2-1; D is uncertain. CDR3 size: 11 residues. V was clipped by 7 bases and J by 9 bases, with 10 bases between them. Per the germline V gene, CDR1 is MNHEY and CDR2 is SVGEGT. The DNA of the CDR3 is TGTGCCAGCACCCTAGGCAGTGAGCAGTTCTTC. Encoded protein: CASTLGSEQFF.

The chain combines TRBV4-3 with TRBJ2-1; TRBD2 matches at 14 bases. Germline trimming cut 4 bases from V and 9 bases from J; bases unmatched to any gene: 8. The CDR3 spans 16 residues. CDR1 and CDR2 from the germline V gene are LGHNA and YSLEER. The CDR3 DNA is TGCGCCAGCAGCCTCTCCGGGACTAGCGGGAGTGGTGAGCAGTTCTTC. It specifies CASSLSGTSGSGEQFF.

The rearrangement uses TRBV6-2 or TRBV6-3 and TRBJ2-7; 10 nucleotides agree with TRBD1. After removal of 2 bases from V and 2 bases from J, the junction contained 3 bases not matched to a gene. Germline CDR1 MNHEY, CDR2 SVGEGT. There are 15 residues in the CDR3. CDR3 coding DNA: TGTGCCAGCAGTTACCGGGACAGGGGACCCTACGAGCAGTACTTC. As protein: CASSYRDRGPYEQYF.

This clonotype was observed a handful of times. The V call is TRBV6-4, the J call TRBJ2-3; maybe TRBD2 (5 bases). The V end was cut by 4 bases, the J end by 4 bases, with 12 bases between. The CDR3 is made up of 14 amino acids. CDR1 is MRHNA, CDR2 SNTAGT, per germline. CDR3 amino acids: CASSGGSSADTQYF. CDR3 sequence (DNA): TGTGCCAGCAGTGGTGGGAGTAGCGCAGATACGCAGTATTTT.

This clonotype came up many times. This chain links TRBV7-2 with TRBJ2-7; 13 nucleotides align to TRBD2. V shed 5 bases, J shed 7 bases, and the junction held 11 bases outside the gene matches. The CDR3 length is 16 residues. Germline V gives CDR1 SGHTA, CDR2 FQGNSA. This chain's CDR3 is CASSLTSGGTLREQYF. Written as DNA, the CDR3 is TGTGCCAGCAGCCTGACTAGCGGGGGGACCTTGAGGGAGCAGTACTTC.

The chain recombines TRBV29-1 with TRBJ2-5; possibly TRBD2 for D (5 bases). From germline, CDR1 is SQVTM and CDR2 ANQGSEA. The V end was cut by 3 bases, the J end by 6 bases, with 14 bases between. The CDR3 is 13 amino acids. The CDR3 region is CSVERLARKTQYF. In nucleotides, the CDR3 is TGCAGCGTTGAGAGGCTAGCTAGGAAGACCCAGTACTTC.

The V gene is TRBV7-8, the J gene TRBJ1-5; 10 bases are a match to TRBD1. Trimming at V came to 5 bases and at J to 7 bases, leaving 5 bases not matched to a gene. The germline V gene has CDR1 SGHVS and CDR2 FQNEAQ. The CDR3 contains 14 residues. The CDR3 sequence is CASSAGTGEQPQHF. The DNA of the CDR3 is TGTGCCAGCAGCGCCGGGACAGGGGAGCAGCCCCAGCATTTT.

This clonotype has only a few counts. The CDR3 sequence: CASSSSRAGELFF. Here the CDR3 DNA reads TGTGCCAGCAGTTCCTCTCGGGCCGGGGAGCTGTTTTTT. The rearrangement joins TRBV6-5 to TRBJ2-2; the D is unclear. Germline V CDR1 and CDR2: MNHEY, SVGAGI. Trimming removed 4 bases at V and 6 bases at J, with 9 bases between. CDR3 length: 13 residues.

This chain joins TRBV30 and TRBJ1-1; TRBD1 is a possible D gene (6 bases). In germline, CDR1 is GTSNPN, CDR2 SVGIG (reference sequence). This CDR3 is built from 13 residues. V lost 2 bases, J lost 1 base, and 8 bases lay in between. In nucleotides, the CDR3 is TGTGCCTGGAGTACGGGGGCGAACACTGAAGCTTTCTTT. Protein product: CAWSTGANTEAFF.

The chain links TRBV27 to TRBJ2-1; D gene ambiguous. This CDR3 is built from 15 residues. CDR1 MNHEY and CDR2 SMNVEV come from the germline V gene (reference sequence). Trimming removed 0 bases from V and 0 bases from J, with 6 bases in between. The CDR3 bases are TGTGCCAGCAGTTTATCTGAAAGCTCCTACAATGAGCAGTTCTTC. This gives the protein CASSLSESSYNEQFF.

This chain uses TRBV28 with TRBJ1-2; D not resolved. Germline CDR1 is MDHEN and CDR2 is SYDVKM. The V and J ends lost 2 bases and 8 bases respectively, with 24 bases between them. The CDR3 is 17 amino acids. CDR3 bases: TGTGCCAGCAGTTTACCCATAGACCAGATGGTTACTGGAGGCTACACCTTC. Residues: CASSLPIDQMVTGGYTF.

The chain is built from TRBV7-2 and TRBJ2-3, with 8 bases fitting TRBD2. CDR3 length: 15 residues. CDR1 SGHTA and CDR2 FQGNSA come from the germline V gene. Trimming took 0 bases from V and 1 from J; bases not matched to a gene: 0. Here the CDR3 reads CASSLALAGTDTQYF. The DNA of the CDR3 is TGTGCCAGCAGCTTAGCACTAGCGGGCACAGATACGCAGTATTTT.

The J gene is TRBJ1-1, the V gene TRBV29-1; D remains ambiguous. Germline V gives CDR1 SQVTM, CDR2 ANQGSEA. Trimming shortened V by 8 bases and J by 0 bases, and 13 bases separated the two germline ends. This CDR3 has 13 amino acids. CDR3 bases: TGCAGCACCCGAGGAGGTTTGAACACTGAAGCTTTCTTT. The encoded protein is CSTRGGLNTEAFF.

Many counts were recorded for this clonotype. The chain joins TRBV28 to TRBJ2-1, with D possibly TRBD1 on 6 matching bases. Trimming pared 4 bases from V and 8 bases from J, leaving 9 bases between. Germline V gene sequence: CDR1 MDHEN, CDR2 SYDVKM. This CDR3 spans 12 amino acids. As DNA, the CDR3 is TGTGCCAGCAGTTCACAGGGAGATGAGCAGTTCTTC. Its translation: CASSSQGDEQFF.

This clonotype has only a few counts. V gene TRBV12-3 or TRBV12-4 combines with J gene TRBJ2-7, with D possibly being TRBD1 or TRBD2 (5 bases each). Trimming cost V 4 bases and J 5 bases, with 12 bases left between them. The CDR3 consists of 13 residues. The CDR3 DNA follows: TGTGCCAGCAGTTCCCGGGACGTTGACGAGCAGTACTTC. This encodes CASSSRDVDEQYF.

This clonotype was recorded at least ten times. CDR3 bases: TGTGCCAGCAGCTGGGACGGAGCCACAGATACGCAGTATTTT. Amino acid sequence: CASSWDGATDTQYF. The chain joins TRBV7-2 to TRBJ2-3; D is possibly TRBD1 or TRBD2 (5 bases each). V was shortened by 4 bases and J by 2 bases, with 10 bases between the two germline ends. There are 14 residues in the CDR3. The germline CDR1 and CDR2 sequences are SGHTA and FQGNSA.

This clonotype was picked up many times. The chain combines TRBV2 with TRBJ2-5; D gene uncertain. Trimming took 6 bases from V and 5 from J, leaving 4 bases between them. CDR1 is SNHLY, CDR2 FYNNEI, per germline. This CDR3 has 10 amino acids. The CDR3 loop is CASRGETQYF. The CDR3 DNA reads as TGTGCCAGCAGAGGGGAGACCCAGTACTTC.

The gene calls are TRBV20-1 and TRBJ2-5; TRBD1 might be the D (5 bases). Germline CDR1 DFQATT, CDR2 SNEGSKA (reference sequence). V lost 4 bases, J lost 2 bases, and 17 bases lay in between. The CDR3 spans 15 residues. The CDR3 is CSATPVDMGQETQYF. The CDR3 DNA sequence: TGCAGTGCTACCCCAGTGGACATGGGACAAGAGACCCAGTACTTC.

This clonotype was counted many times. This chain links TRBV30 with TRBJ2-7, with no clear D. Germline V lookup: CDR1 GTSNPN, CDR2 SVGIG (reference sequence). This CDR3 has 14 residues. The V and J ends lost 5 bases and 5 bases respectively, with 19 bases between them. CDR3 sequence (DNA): TGTGCCTGGGATTCAAATTCTCCCCCACACGAGCAGTACTTC. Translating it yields CAWDSNSPPHEQYF.

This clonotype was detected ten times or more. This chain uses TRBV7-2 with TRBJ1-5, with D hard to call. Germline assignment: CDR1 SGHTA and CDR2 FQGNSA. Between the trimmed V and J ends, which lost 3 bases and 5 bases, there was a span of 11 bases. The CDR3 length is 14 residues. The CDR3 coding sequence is TGTGCCAGCAGCTTTATGACGGGAGATCAGCCCCAGCATTTT. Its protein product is CASSFMTGDQPQHF.

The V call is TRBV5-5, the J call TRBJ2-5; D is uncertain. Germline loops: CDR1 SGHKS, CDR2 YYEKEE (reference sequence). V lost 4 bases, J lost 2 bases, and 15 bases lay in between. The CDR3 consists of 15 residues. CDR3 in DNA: TGTGCCAGCAGCCTTTTCACCGTACGACAAGAGACCCAGTACTTC. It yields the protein CASSLFTVRQETQYF.

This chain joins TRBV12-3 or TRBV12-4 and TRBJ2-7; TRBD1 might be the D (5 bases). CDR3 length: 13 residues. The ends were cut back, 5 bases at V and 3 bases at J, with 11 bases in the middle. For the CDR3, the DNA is TGTGCCAGCAGTCTCAGACAGAACTACGAGCAGTACTTC. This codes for CASSLRQNYEQYF.

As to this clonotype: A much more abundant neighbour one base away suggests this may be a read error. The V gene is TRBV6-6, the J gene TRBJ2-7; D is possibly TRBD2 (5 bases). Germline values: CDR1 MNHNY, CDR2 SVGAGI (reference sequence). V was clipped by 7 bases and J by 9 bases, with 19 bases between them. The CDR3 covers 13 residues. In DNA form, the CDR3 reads TGTGCCAGCACCACCGGGAACCTACGAGGGCAGTACTTC. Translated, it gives CASTTGNLRGQYF.

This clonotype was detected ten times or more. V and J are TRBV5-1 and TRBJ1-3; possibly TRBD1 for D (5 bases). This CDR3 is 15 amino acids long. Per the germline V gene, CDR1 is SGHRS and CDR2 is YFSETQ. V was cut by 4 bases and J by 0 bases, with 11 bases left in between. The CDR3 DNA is TGCGCCAGCAGCCTGGGACCGGACTCTGGAAACACCATATATTTT. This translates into CASSLGPDSGNTIYF.